This T cell receptor beta chain was recorded in a study of Ad26.COV2.S vaccination and SARS-CoV-2 variants. General study results and limits: Non-spike TCR breadth showed similarity between vaccine and placebo recipients.

The CDR3 runs to 13 residues. V was trimmed by 3 bases and J by 5 bases, leaving 10 bases between them. Described treatment: 19 received Ad26.COV2.S at low or high dose, single or two shots; 5 received placebo; per-sample allocation not given. Day 63 after the first injection of vaccine or placebo was the sampling time. In the case of this clone: What it binds is not known.

Generated by immunoSEQ multiplex PCR, the TCRdb table keeps only in-frame clones and is missing some. The profile shows some 370,000 clones, around four fifths of them singletons. The TCR sequence derives from a person aged 18-60 years who received the Ad26.COV2.S COVID-19 vaccine or a placebo. The chain has TRBV12-3 or TRBV12-4 and TRBJ1-1, with D tentatively TRBD1 (6 bases). Source: peripheral blood, taken in a trial of Ad26.COV2.S vaccine versus placebo. DNA of the CDR3: TGTGCCAGCAGTTTGATTCAGGGGACTGAAGCTTTCTTT. Its translation: CASSLIQGTEAFF.